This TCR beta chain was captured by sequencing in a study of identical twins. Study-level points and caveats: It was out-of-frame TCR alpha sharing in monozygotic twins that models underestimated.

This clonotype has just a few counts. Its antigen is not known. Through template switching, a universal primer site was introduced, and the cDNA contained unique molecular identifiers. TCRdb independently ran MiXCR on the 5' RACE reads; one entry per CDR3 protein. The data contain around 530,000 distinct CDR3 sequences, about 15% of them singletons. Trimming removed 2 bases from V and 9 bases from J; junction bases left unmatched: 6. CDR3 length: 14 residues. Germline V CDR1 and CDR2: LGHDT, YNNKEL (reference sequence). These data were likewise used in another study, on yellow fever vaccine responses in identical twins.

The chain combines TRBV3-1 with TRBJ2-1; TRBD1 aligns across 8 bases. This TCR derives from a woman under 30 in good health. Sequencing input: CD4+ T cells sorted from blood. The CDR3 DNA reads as TGTGCCAGCAGCCAAACGACAGGGGTGGGTGAGCAGTTCTTC. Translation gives CASSQTTGVGEQFF.